These 4 T cell receptor beta chains were all obtained from the same sample, sequenced in a study of beta chain features in type 1 diabetes. Study results and caveats: For Type 1 diabetes patients, all four CD4+ subsets carried TCRB CDR3s that were moderately but significantly shorter.

Expressed TCRB transcripts were sequenced, since all the RNA that had been isolated was reverse transcribed. Some clones are missing from TCRdb's copy, which holds only in-frame ones; the method was immunoSEQ multiplex PCR. Among about 710,000 clones listed, around 15% were seen once. These receptors' antigens are unknown. Sequenced sample: naive CD4+ T cells from blood. The origin of the receptors is a young man with type 1 diabetes.

V and J are TRBV29-1 and TRBJ1-2, with TRBD1 matching over 10 bases. This CDR3 is 17 amino acids long. Germline V gene sequence: CDR1 SQVTM, CDR2 ANQGSEA. V lost 2 bases to trimming and J lost 6 bases; unmatched junction nucleotides: 15. As DNA, the CDR3 is TGCAGCGTTGAACTTCTGACAGGGGGCAGTTGGAACGATGGCTACACCTTC. Its translation is CSVELLTGGSWNDGYTF. The variable domain in full, with the rest retrieved from reference TRBV29-1 and TRBJ1-2, is SAVISQKPSRDICQRGTSLTIQCQVDSQVTMMFWYRQQPGQSLTLIATANQGSEATYESGFVIDKFPISRPNLTFSTLTVSNMSPEDSSIYLCSVELLTGGSWNDGYTFGSGTRLTVV.

The chain recombines TRBV11-1 with TRBJ2-1; D possibly matches TRBD1 or TRBD2 (5 bases each). Germline loops: CDR1 SGHAT, CDR2 FQDESV (reference sequence). This CDR3 has 16 residues. Trimming took off 5 bases at V and 1 base at J, with 15 bases between the two ends. The DNA of the CDR3 is TGTGCCAGCAGCGTCACCGGGACGGGGTCCTACAATGAGCAGTTCTTC. Translation gives CASSVTGTGSYNEQFF.

The V and J genes are TRBV5-4 and TRBJ2-1; 7 bases are a match to TRBD1. The CDR3 has 16 residues. The V gene's germline CDR1 is SGHNT and CDR2 YYREEE (reference sequence). Germline trimming cut 0 bases from V and 2 bases from J; bases unmatched to any gene: 5. CDR3 sequence reads: CASSLEQGWTYNEQFF. In DNA, the CDR3 is TGTGCCAGCAGCTTGGAACAGGGGTGGACCTACAATGAGCAGTTCTTC.

The rearrangement uses TRBV5-1 and TRBJ1-1, with D possibly being TRBD1 (5 bases). This CDR3 has 14 residues. Germline CDR1 SGHRS, CDR2 YFSETQ. V was shortened by 0 bases and J by 3 bases, with 9 bases between the two germline ends. The DNA of the CDR3 is TGCGCCAGCAGCTTGGACAGGAGCTACACTGAAGCTTTCTTT. Its protein is CASSLDRSYTEAFF.